What follows are 12 T cell receptor beta chains derived from one specimen sequenced in a study of vaccination and CD4 T cells after COVID-19. Treatment here: roughly 10-day PBMC culture with coronavirus spike peptide pools or control peptides (ViraFEST assay). Which antigens these TCRs recognize remains unknown. CD4+ T cells that had been cultured provided DNA sequenced with the Oncomine TCR Beta short-read assay. Each CDR3 protein is one row after TCRdb ran MiXCR on the PCR reads. Among over 10,000 distinct CDR3 sequences listed, 61% were seen once. Input material: CD4+ T cells from blood, cultured in vitro. All receptors come from a human donor who had recovered from COVID-19.

This clonotype has only a few counts. The V call is TRBV6-1, the J call TRBJ1-1; 9 bases map to TRBD1. The ends lost 4 bases at V and 3 bases at J; junction bases unmatched: 3. Per germline, CDR1 MNHNS and CDR2 SASEGT. There are 14 residues in the CDR3. DNA of the CDR3: TGTGCCAGCAGTGCGGACAGGGGTTACACTGAAGCTTTCTTT. Protein product: CASSADRGYTEAFF.

The chain carries TRBV19 and TRBJ2-5; 7 nucleotides match TRBD1. Germline CDR1 reads LNHDA; CDR2 reads SQIVND (reference sequence). Trimming at V came to 5 bases and at J to 4 bases, leaving 7 bases not matched to a gene. The CDR3 is made up of 14 amino acids. CDR3 sequence: CASSLTGYRETQYF. CDR3 coding DNA: TGTGCCAGTAGTCTGACAGGGTACCGAGAGACCCAGTACTTC. Full variable domain (outside the CDR3, taken from reference TRBV19 and TRBJ2-5): DGGITQSPKYLFRKEGQNVTLSCEQNLNHDAMYWYRQDPGQGLRLIYYSQIVNDFQKGDIAEGYSVSREKKESFPLTVTSAQKNPTAFYLCASSLTGYRETQYFGPGTRLLVL.

This clonotype showed up just a few times. DNA for the CDR3: TGTGCCAGCAGCTTAGGAGCCCGGGGAGGAGAAAAACTGTTTTTT. Amino acid sequence: CASSLGARGGEKLFF. This chain connects TRBV7-2 to TRBJ1-4; D unresolved. Germline CDR1 and CDR2: SGHTA and FQGNSA. V was cut by 1 base and J by 8 bases, with 14 bases left in between. The CDR3 totals 15 residues.

This clonotype was counted only a few times. The chain carries TRBV6-5 and TRBJ1-1, with a possible D match to TRBD1 (5 bases). Germline V gene sequence: CDR1 MNHEY, CDR2 SVGAGI. V dropped 2 bases and J dropped 0 bases, with 25 bases sitting between them. This CDR3 has 20 residues. CDR3 coding DNA: TGTGCCAGCAGTTACCGGACCCAGGGTTCTCGGAGGGGAATGAACACTGAAGCTTTCTTT. Amino acids: CASSYRTQGSRRGMNTEAFF.

The sample holds a few counts of this clonotype. This rearrangement joins TRBV24-1 to TRBJ2-5; D ambiguous. Trimming shortened V by 2 bases and J by 4 bases, and 13 bases separated the two germline ends. This CDR3 spans 15 amino acids. CDR1 and CDR2 from the germline V gene are KGHDR and SFDVKD. In nucleotides, the CDR3 is TGTGCCACCAGTGATTCGGGTATCCCGGGAGAGACCCAGTACTTC. It codes for CATSDSGIPGETQYF.

This clonotype was counted between two and nine times. The genes are TRBV6-5 and TRBJ1-6; TRBD1 aligns across 7 bases. The CDR3 extends over 15 amino acids. Trimming removed 2 bases from V and 9 bases from J; junction bases left unmatched: 7. Germline V gene sequence: CDR1 MNHEY, CDR2 SVGAGI. The CDR3 DNA reads TGTGCCAGCAGTTACACGAGACAGGGAAGTTCACCCCTCCACTTT. The encoded protein is CASSYTRQGSSPLHF.

The chain recombines TRBV10-2 with TRBJ1-5; 7 bases map to TRBD1. This CDR3 has 16 amino acids. Germline trimming cut 2 bases from V and 4 bases from J; bases unmatched to any gene: 8. Germline loops: CDR1 WSHSY, CDR2 SAAADI. The CDR3 DNA reads TGCGCCAGCAGTGAGCGGACAGGAACCTTAAATCAGCCCCAGCATTTT. As protein: CASSERTGTLNQPQHF.

This clonotype was recorded only once. One end of the junction is discordant with germline, which a read error may explain. This chain joins TRBV7-8 and TRBJ1-2; 7 bases align to TRBD1. CDR3 length equals 16 residues. The germline V gene has CDR1 SGHVS and CDR2 FQNEAQ. The CDR3, as DNA: TGTGTCAGCAGCTCCCGGGACAGCTTCAACTCCTATGGCTACACCTTC. Amino acids: CVSSSRDSFNSYGYTF.

The rearrangement joins TRBV28 to TRBJ2-3; D gene unclear. Germline-derived CDR1 and CDR2 are MDHEN and SYDVKM. Trimming removed 1 base from V and 5 bases from J, with 13 bases in between. The CDR3 contains 15 residues. This CDR3 reads CASSLFDGDEDTQYF. The CDR3 coding sequence is TGTGCCAGCAGTTTATTTGATGGGGATGAAGATACGCAGTATTTT.

J is TRBJ1-5 and V is TRBV2; TRBD1 agrees at 7 bases. CDR1 and CDR2 (germline): SNHLY, FYNNEI. The CDR3 has 13 residues. The junction had 6 bases not matched to a gene; V was cut back by 6 bases and J by 7 bases. The CDR3 sequence: CASRATGDQPQHF. In nucleotides, the CDR3 is TGTGCCAGCAGGGCTACAGGGGACCAGCCCCAGCATTTT.

The rearrangement uses TRBV20-1 and TRBJ2-5; TRBD2 agrees at 12 bases. V was pared by 1 base and J by 5 bases, with 8 bases of the junction left unmatched. This CDR3 comprises 16 residues. Looked up from germline, CDR1 is DFQATT and CDR2 is SNEGSKA (reference sequence). CDR3 loop: CSARGLAGEVWETQYF. The CDR3 nucleotides read TGCAGTGCTAGAGGACTAGCGGGAGAGGTGTGGGAGACCCAGTACTTC.

The rearrangement joins TRBV6-1 to TRBJ1-6; D call uncertain. Germline CDR1 reads MNHNS; CDR2 reads SASEGT. The CDR3 runs to 18 residues. Trimming took off 7 bases at V and 0 bases at J, with 19 bases between the two ends. This CDR3 is CASTQRAEMSSYNSPLHF. CDR3 coding DNA: TGTGCCAGCACCCAACGGGCAGAAATGAGCTCCTATAATTCACCCCTCCACTTT.